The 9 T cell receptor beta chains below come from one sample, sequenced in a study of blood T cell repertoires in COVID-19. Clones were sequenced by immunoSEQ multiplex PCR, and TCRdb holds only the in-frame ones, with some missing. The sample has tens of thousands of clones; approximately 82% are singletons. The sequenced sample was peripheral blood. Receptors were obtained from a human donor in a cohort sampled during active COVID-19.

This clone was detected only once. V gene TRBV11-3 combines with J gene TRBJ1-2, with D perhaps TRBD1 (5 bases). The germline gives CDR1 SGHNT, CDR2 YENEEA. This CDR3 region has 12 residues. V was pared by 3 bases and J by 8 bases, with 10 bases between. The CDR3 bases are TGTGCCAGCAGCTTGGGAGGGGCCGGCTACACCTTC. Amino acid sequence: CASSLGGAGYTF. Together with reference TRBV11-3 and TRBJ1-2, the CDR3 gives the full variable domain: EAGVVQSPRYKIIEKKQPVAFWCNPISGHNTLYWYLQNLGQGPELLIRYENEEAVDDSQLPKDRFSAERLKGVDSTLKIQPAELGDSAVYLCASSLGGAGYTFGSGTRLTVV.

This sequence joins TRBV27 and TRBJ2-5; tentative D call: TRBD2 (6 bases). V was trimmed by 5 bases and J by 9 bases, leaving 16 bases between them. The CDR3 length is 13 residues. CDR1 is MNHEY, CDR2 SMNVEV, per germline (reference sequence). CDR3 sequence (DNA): TGTGCCAGCAGTGGGGGGAAGGAGGGGTCCCAGTACTTC. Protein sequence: CASSGGKEGSQYF.

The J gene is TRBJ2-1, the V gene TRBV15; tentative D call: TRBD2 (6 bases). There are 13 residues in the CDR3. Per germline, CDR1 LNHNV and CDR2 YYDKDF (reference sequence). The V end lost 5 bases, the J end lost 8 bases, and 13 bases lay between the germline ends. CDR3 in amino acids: CATSERAGYEQFF. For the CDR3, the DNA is TGTGCCACCAGCGAAAGGGCGGGGTATGAGCAGTTCTTC.

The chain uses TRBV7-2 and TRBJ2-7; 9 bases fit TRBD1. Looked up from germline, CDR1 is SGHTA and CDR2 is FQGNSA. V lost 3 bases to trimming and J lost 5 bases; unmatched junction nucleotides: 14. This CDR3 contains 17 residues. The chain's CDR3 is CASSFAAHWTGADEQYF. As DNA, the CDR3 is TGTGCCAGCAGCTTCGCCGCGCACTGGACAGGGGCTGACGAGCAGTACTTC.

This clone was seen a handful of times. CDR3 amino acids: CASSSRTGANYGYTF. In DNA, the CDR3 is TGTGCCAGCAGTTCCCGGACAGGAGCTAACTATGGCTACACCTTC. The chain employs TRBV6-6 and TRBJ1-2; 7 bases match TRBD1. Trimming cost V 4 bases and J 0 bases; bases outside gene matches: 5. CDR1 is MNHNY and CDR2 is SVGAGI in the germline V gene (reference sequence). The CDR3 sequence is 15 residues long.

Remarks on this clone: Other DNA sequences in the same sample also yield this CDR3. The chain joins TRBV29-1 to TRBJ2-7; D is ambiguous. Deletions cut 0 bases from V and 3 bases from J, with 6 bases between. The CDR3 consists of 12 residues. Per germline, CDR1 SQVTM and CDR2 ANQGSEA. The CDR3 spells CSVEDPGYEQYF. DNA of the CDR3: TGCAGCGTTGAAGATCCCGGCTACGAGCAGTACTTC.

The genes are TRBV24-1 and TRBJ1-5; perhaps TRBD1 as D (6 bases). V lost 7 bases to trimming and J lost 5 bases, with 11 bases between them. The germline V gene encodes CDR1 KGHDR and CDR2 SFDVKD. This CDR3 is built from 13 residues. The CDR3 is CATRDSGDQPQHF. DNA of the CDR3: TGTGCCACCAGGGACTCAGGGGATCAGCCCCAGCATTTT.

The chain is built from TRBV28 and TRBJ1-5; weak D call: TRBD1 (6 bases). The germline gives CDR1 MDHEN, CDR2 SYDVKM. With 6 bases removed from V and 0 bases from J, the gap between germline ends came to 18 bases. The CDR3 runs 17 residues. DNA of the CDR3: TGTGCCAGCAGCTCAACCACAGGGCATTATAGCAATCAGCCCCAGCATTTT. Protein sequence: CASSSTTGHYSNQPQHF.

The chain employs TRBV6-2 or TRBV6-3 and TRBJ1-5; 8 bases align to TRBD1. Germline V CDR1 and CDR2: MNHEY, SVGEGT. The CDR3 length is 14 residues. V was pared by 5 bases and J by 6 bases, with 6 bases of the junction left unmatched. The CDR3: CASSGQGAFQPQHF. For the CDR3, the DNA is TGTGCCAGCAGTGGACAGGGTGCGTTTCAGCCCCAGCATTTT.